This T cell receptor beta chain was sequenced during a study of T cells in narcolepsy. In regard to this clone: Its antigen remains unidentified.

Germline V CDR1 and CDR2: KGHSH, LQKENI. The CDR3 totals 14 residues. V dropped 5 bases and J dropped 3; count of bases not matched to a gene: 5. Only in-frame clones appear in the TCRdb table, and some are missing; sequencing was by immunoSEQ multiplex PCR. The table has around 25,000 clones, approximately 86% seen once; the top ten hold about 1.1%. Study-wide findings and caveats: HCRT-specific and TRIB2-specific autoreactive clonotypes appeared among same-patient CSF and blood CD4+ clonotypes.

V is TRBV18 and J is TRBJ1-1; 8 bases align to TRBD1. The clonotype was recovered from a human donor with narcolepsy. The sequencing input was CD45RA- memory CD4+ T cells from PBMCs. CDR3 amino acids: CASSATGGDTEAFF. The CDR3 bases are TGTGCCAGCTCAGCTACAGGGGGAGACACTGAAGCTTTCTTT.